The T cell receptor (beta chain) under discussion was sequenced for a study of beta chain features in type 1 diabetes. Study results and caveats: High TCR expression in some cells could lead to their over-representation in cDNA sequencing.

A CD45RO/CCR7/CD25/CD127/CD95/CD27 panel sorted naive, central memory, regulatory and stem cell-like memory CD4+ cells. The whole isolated RNA underwent reverse transcription, so sequencing captured expressed TCRB transcripts. About 3.7 million reads per sample were averaged for naive, central memory and regulatory samples. Assay: immunoSEQ multiplex PCR; the TCRdb copy retains only in-frame clones and omits some. The table records about 210,000 clones, approximately 10% of them present only once. As regards this clone: Its antigen is undetermined.

Germline CDR1 reads MNHEY; CDR2 reads SVGAGI. The CDR3 sequence is 16 residues long. Trimming pared 4 bases from V and 4 bases from J, leaving 20 bases between. The chain joins TRBV6-5 to TRBJ2-7; D is perhaps TRBD2 (6 bases). The specimen sequenced was central memory CD4+ T cells from blood. This clonotype was sampled from a man aged 18 to 30 in good health. The CDR3 DNA sequence: TGTGCCAGCAGTTCCCGTGGGGGGAACGGGGCTTACGAGCAGTACTTC. Translated: CASSSRGGNGAYEQYF.